Here is one TCR beta chain with its context. Antigen specificity is unknown. This CDR3 spans 15 amino acids. V gave up 6 bases and J gave up 1 base; unmatched junction bases: 7. Germline CDR1 and CDR2: SGHTA and FQGNSA. These data are taken from a study of cytomegalovirus exposure and HLA in healthy donors. For the study at large: Early release data held 85 million or so unique TCRs from HLA-typed donors. Study outcomes and limitations: As a later analysis showed, several of the most significant clusters appeared to be linked to common viral pathogens. Near-uniform donor sequencing depth was presumed by presence/absence analyses.

PCR amplification relied on 60 Vbeta primers (plus 13 Jbeta primers). Authors' analysis steps: Around 80 million unique TCR beta chains, approximately 11 million of them shared, were counted by a later analysis. The repertoire was sequenced with immunoSEQ multiplex PCR; TCRdb's copy has only in-frame clones and lacks some. The V and J calls and clone size are taken from that table; D and trimming were inferred from the DNA. The data show 200,000 to 250,000 clones, approximately 84% seen once. The V gene is TRBV7-2, the J gene TRBJ2-3; 7 nucleotides match TRBD2. Sample: PBMCs. The clonotype was recovered from a woman aged 40 to 50 in good health and CMV-seronegative. The CDR3 here is CASREGGIGTDTQYF. The CDR3 DNA sequence: TGTGCCAGCAGGGAGGGAGGGATTGGCACAGATACGCAGTATTTT.